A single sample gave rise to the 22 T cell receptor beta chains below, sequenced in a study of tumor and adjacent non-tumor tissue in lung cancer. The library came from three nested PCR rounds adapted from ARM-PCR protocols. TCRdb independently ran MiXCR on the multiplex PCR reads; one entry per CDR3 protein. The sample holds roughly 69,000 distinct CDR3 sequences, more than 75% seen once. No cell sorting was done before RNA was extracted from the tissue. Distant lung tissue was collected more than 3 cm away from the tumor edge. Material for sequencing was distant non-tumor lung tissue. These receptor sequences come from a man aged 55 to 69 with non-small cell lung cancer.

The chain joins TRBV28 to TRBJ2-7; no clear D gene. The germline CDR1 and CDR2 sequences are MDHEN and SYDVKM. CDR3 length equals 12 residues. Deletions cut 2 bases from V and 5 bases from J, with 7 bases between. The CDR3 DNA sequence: TGTGCCAGCAGTTTAGGGCGCCACGAGCAGTACTTC. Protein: CASSLGRHEQYF.

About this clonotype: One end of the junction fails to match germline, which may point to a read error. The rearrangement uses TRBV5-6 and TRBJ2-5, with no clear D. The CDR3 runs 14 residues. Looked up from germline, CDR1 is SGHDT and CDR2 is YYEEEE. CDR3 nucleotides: TGTACCAGCAGCTTGACCACCCGAGAAGAGACCCAGTACTTC. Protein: CTSSLTTREETQYF.

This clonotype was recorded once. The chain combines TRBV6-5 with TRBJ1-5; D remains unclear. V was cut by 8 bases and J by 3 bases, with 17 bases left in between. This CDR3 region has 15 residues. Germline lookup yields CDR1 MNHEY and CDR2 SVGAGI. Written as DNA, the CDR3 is TGTGCCAGCGGCCGTACAGCTGATAACAATCAGCCCCAGCATTTT. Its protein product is CASGRTADNNQPQHF.

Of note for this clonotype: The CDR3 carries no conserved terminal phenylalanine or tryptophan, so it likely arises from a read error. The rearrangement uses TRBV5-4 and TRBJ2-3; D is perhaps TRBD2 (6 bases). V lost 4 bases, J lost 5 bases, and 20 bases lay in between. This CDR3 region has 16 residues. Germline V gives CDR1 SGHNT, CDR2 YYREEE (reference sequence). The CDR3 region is CASSPIKREPGDTQYL. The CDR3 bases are TGTGCCAGCAGCCCTATCAAACGGGAGCCGGGAGATACGCAGTATCTT.

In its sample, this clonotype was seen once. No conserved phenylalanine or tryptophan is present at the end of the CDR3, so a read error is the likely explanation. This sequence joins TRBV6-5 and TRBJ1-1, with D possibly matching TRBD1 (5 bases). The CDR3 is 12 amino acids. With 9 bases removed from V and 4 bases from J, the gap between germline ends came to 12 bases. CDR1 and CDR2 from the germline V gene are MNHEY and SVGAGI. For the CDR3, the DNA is TGTGCCAGGAGGCAGGGTGTCACTGAAGCTTTCCTT. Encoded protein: CARRQGVTEAFL.

The CDR3 DNA follows: TGTGCCAGCATCCCGGGCCGGGAAGGGGGGAACATTCAGTACTTC. This encodes CASIPGREGGNIQYF. V gene TRBV5-4 combines with J gene TRBJ2-4; D is possibly TRBD1 or TRBD2 (6 bases each). CDR3 length: 15 amino acids. The ends were cut back, 6 bases at V and 7 bases at J, with 20 bases in the middle. CDR1 SGHNT and CDR2 YYREEE come from the germline V gene (reference sequence). The full variable domain, in which reference TRBV5-4 and TRBJ2-4 provide the parts outside the CDR3, is ETGVTQSPTHLIKTRGQQVTLRCSSQSGHNTVSWYQQALGQGPQFIFQYYREEENGRGNFPPRFSGLQFPNYSSELNVNALELDDSALYLCASIPGREGGNIQYFGAGTRLSVL.

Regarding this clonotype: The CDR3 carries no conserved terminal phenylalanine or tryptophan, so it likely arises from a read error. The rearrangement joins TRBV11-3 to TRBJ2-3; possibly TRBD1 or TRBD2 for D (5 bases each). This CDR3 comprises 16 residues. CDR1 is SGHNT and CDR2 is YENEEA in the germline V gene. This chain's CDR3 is CASSPGLADSTDMQYI. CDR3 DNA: TGTGCCAGCAGCCCCGGGCTAGCAGACAGCACAGATATGCAGTATATT.

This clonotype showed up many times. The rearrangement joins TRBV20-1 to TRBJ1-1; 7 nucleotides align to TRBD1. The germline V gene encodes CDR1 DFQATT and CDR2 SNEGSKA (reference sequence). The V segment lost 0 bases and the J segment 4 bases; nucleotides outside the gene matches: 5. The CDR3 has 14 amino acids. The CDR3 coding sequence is TGCAGTGCTAGAGAAGGACAGGCTGTCACTGAAGCTTTCTTT. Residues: CSAREGQAVTEAFF.

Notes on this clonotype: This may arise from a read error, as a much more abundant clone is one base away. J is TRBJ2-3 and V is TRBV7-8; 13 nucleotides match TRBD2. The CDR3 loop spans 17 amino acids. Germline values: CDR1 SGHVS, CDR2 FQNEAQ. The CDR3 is CASSLDKGLAGADMQYF. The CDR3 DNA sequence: TGTGCCAGCAGCTTAGATAAAGGACTAGCGGGAGCAGATATGCAGTATTTT. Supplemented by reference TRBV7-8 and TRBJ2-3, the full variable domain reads GAGVSQSPRYKVAKRGQDVALRCDPISGHVSLFWYQQALGQGPEFLTYFQNEAQLDKSGLPSDRFFAERPEGSVSTLKIQRTQQEDSAVYLCASSLDKGLAGADMQYFGPGTRLTVL.

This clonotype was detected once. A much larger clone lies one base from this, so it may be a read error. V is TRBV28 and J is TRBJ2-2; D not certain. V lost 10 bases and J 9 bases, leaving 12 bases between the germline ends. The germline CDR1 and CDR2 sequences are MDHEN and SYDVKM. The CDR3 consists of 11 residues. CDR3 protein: CANNEDRELFF. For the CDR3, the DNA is TGTGCCAACAATGAGGACCGGGAGCTGTTTTTT.

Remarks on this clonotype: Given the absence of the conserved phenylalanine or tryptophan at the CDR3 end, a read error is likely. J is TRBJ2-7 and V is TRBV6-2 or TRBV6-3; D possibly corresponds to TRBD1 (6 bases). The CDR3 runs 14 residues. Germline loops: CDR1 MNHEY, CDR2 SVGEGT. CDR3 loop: CASRRWGPTYKQYL. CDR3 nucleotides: TGTGCCAGCCGGAGGTGGGGGCCAACCTACAAGCAGTACCTC.

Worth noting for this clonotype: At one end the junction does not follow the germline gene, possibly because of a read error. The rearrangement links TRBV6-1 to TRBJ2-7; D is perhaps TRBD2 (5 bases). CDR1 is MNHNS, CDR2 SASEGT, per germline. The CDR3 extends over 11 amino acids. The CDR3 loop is CVSIEPGEQYF. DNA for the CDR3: TGCGTCAGCATAGAGCCGGGGGAGCAGTACTTC.

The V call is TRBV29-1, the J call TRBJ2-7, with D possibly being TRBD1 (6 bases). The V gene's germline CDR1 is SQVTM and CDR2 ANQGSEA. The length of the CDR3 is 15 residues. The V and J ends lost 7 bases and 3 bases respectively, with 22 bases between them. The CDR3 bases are TGCAGCGCCCGGGGCCACGCCGGGACAAACTACGAGCAGTACTTC. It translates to CSARGHAGTNYEQYF.

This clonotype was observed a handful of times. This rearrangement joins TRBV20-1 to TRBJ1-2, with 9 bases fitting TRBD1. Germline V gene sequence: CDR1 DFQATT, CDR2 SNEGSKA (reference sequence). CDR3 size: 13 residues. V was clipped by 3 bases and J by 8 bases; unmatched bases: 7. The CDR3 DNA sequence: TGCAGTGCTAGGAAGGGACAGGGACTCGGCTACACCTTC. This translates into CSARKGQGLGYTF.

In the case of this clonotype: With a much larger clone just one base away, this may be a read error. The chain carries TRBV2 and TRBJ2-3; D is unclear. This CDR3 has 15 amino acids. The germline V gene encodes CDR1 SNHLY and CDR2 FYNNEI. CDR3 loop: CACSDPGKSTDTQYF. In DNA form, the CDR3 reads TGTGCCTGCAGTGATCCCGGAAAAAGCACAGATACGCAGTATTTT. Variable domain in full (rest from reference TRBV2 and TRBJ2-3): EPEVTQTPSHQVTQMGQEVILRCVPISNHLYFYWYRQILGQKVEFLVSFYNNEISEKSEIFDDQFSVERPDGSNFTLKIRSTKLEDSAMYFCACSDPGKSTDTQYFGPGTRLTVL.

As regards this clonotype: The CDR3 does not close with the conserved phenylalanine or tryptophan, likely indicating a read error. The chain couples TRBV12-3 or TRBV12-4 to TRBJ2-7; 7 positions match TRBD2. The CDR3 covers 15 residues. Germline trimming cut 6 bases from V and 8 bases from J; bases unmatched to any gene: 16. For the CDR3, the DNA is TGTGCCAGCAGCCAATCCGGCGCGGGAGATGGTAAGCAGTACCTC. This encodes CASSQSGAGDGKQYL.

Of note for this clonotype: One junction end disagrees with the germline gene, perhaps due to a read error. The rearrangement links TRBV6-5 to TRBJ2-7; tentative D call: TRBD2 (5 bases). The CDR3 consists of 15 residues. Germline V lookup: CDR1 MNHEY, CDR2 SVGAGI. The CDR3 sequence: CASRSKNGISYERYF. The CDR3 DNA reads TGTGCCAGCAGATCGAAGAACGGAATTTCGTACGAGCGGTATTTC.

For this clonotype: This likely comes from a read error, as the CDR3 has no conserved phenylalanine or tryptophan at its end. The CDR3 DNA reads as TGTGCCAGCAGCCCAGGGTCTAGCGGTGTCACAGATACGCAGTATTCT. It is translated as CASSPGSSGVTDTQYS. The chain employs TRBV11-3 and TRBJ2-3; TRBD2 agrees at 7 bases. This CDR3 is built from 16 residues. With V trimmed by 5 bases and J by 2 bases, 10 bases remained unmatched. Germline lookup yields CDR1 SGHNT and CDR2 YENEEA.

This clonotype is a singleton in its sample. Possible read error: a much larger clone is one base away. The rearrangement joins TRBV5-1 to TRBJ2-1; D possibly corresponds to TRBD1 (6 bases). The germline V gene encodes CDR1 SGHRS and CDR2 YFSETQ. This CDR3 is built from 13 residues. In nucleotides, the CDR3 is TGCGCCAGCAGTTACAGGGCCTACAATAAGCAGTTCTTC. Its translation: CASSYRAYNKQFF.

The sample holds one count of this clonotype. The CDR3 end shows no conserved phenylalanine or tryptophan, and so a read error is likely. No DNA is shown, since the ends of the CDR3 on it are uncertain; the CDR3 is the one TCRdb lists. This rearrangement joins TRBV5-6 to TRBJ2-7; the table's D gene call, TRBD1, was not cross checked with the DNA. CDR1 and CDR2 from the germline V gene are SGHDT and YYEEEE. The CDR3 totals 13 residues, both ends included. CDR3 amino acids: CASSLGQGTVKYL.

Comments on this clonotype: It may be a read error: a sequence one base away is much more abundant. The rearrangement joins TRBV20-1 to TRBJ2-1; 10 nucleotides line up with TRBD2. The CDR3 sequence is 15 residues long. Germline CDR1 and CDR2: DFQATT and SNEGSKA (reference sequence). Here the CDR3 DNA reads TGCAGTGCCAGGGGCGGGACTAGCGTTGACAATGAGCAGATCTTC. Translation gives CSARGGTSVDNEQIF.

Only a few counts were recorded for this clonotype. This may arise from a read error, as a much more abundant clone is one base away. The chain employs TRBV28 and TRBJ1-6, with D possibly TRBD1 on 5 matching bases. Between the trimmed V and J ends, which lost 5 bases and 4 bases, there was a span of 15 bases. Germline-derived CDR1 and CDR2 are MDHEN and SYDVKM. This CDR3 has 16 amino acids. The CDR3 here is CASSMTGTGYNSPLHF. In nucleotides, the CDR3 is TGTGCCAGCAGTATGACCGGGACCGGATATAATTCACCCCTCCACTTT.